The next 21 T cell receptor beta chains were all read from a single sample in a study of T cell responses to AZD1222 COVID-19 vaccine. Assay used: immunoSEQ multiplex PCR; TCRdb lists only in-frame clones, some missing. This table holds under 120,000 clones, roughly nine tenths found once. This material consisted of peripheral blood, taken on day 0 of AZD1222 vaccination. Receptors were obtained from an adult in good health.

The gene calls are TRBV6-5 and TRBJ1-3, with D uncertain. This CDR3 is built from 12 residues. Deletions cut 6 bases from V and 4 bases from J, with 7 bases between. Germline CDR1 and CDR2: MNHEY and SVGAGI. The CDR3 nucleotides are TGTGCCAGCAGCCTACAGGGAAACACCATATATTTT. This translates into CASSLQGNTIYF.

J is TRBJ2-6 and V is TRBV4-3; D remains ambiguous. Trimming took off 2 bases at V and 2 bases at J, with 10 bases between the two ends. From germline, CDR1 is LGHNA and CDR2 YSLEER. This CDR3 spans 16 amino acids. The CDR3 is CASSQSSWAGANVLTF. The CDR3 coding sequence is TGCGCCAGCAGCCAATCATCCTGGGCTGGGGCCAACGTCCTGACTTTC.

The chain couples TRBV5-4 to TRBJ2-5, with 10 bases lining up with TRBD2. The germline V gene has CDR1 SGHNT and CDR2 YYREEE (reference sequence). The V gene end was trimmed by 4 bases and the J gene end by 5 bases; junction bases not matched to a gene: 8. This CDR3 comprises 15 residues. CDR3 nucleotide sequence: TGTGCCAGCAGCCTATTAGCGGGAGGAGTGGAGACCCAGTACTTC. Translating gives CASSLLAGGVETQYF. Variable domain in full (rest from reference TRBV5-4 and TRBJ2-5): ETGVTQSPTHLIKTRGQQVTLRCSSQSGHNTVSWYQQALGQGPQFIFQYYREEENGRGNFPPRFSGLQFPNYSSELNVNALELDDSALYLCASSLLAGGVETQYFGPGTRLLVL.

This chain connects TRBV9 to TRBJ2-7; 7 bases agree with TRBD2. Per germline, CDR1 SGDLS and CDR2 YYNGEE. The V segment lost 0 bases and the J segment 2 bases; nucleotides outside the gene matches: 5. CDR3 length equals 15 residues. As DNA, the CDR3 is TGTGCCAGCAGCGTAGGCGGGAGTATCCCCTACGAGCAGTACTTC. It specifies CASSVGGSIPYEQYF. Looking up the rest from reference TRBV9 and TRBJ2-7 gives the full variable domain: DSGVTQTPKHLITATGQRVTLRCSPRSGDLSVYWYQQSLDQGLQFLIQYYNGEERAKGNILERFSAQQFPDLHSELNLSSLELGDSALYFCASSVGGSIPYEQYFGPGTRLTVT.

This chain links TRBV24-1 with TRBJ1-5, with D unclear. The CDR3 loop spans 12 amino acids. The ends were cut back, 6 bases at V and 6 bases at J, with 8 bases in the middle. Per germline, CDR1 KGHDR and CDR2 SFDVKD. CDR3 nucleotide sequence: TGTGCCACCAGTAGGATGGGTCAGCCCCAGCATTTT. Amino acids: CATSRMGQPQHF.

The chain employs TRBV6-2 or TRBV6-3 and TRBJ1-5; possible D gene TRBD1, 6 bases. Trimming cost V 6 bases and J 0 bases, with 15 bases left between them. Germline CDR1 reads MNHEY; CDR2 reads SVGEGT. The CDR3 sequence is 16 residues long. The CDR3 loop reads CASSHRQADSNQPQHF. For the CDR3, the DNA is TGTGCCAGCAGCCACCGACAGGCGGATAGCAATCAGCCCCAGCATTTT.

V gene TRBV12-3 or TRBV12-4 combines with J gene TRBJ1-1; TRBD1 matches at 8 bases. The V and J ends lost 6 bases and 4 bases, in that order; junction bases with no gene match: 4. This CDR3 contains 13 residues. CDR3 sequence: CASRNTGGTEAFF. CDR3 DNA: TGTGCCAGCAGAAATACAGGGGGCACTGAAGCTTTCTTT.

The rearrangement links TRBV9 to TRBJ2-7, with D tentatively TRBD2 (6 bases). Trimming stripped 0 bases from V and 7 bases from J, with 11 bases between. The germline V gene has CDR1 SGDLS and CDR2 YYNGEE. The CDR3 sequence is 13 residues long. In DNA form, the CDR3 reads TGTGCCAGCAGCGTAGGTTCGGGGAGGGAGCAGTACTTC. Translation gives CASSVGSGREQYF.

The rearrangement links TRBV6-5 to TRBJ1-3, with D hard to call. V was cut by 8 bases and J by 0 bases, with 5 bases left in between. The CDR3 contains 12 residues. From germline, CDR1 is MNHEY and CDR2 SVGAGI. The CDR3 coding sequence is TGTGCCAGCTATGCCTCTGGAAACACCATATATTTT. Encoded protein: CASYASGNTIYF.

The CDR3 DNA reads TGTGCCAGCTCACCATCCGAGGGTAGGGGGACCTTC. This translates into CASSPSEGRGTF. The genes are TRBV18 and TRBJ1-2, with TRBD1 as a possible D gene (6 bases). The CDR3 is 12 residues long. Germline assignment: CDR1 KGHSH and CDR2 LQKENI. V shed 2 bases and J shed 14 bases, with 15 bases lying between them. The whole variable domain, remainder taken from reference TRBV18 and TRBJ1-2, is NAGVMQNPRHLVRRRGQEARLRCSPMKGHSHVYWYRQLPEEGLKFMVYLQKENIIDESGMPKERFSAEFPKEGPSILRIQQVVRGDSAAYFCASSPSEGRGTFGSGTRLTVV.

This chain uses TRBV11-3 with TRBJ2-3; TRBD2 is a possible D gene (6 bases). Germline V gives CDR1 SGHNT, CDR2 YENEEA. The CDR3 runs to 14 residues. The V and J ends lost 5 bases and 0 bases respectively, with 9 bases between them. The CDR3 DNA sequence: TGTGCCAGCAGCCGCGGGGCCAGCACAGATACGCAGTATTTT. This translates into CASSRGASTDTQYF.

This CDR3 reads CASTLSGTGSDAQYF. The CDR3 nucleotides are TGTGCCAGCACCCTGTCGGGGACAGGGTCGGATGCGCAGTATTTT. The chain links TRBV28 to TRBJ2-3; 9 bases are a match to TRBD1. The CDR3 has 15 residues. The J segment lost 10 bases and the V segment lost 7 bases, leaving 15 bases of the junction unmatched. Germline V lookup: CDR1 MDHEN, CDR2 SYDVKM. Filled out from reference TRBV28 and TRBJ2-3, the complete variable domain reads DVKVTQSSRYLVKRTGEKVFLECVQDMDHENMFWYRQDPGLGLRLIYFSYDVKMKEKGDIPEGYSVSREKKERFSLILESASTNQTSMYLCASTLSGTGSDAQYFGPGTRLTVL.

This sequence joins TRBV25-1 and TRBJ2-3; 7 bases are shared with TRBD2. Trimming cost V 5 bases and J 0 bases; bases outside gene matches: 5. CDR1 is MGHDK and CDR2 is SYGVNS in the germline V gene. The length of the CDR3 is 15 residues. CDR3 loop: CASSLLGGSTDTQYF. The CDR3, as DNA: TGTGCCAGCAGTCTACTCGGGGGGAGCACAGATACGCAGTATTTT.

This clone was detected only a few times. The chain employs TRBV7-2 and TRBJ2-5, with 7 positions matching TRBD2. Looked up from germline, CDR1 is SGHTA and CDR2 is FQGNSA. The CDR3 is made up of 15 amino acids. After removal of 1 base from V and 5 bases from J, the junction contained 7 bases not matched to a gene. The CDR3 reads CASSLDGGSRETQYF. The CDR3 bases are TGTGCCAGCAGCTTAGATGGCGGGAGCCGGGAGACCCAGTACTTC.

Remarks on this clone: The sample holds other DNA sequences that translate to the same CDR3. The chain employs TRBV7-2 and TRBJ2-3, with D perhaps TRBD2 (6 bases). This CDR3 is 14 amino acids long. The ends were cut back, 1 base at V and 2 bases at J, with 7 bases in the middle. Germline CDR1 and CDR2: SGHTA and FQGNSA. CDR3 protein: CASSLGGLTDTQYF. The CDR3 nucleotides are TGTGCCAGCAGCTTAGGGGGACTCACAGATACGCAGTATTTT.

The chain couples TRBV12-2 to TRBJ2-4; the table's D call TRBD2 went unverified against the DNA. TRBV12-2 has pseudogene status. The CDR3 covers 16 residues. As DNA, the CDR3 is TGTGCAAGTCGCTCAGACCTTAGCGGAGCCGGCAACATTCAGTACTTC. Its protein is CASRSDLSGAGNIQYF.

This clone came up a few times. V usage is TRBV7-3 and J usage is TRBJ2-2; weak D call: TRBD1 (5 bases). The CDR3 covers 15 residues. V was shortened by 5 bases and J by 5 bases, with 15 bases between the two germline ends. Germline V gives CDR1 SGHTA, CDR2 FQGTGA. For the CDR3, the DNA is TGTGCCAGCAGCCCCCGGCAGGGTGAGACCGGGGAGCTGTTTTTT. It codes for CASSPRQGETGELFF.

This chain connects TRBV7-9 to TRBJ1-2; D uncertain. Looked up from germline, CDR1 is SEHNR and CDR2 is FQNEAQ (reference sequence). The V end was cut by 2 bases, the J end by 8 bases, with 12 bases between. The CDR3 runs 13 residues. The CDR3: CASSLTRVEGYTF. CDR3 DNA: TGTGCCAGCAGCTTAACTCGGGTGGAGGGCTACACCTTC.

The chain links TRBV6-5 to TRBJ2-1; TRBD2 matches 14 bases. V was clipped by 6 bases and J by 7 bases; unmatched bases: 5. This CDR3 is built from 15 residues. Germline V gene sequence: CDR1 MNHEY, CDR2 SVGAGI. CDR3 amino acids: CASRGTSGSGNEQFF. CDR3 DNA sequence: TGTGCCAGCAGGGGGACTAGCGGGAGCGGGAATGAGCAGTTCTTC.

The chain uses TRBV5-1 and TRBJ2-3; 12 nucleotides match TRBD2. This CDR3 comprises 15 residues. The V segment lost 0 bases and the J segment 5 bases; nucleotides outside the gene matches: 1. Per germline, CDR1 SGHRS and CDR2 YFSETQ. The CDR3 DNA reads TGCGCCAGCAGCTTGGGACTAGCGGGAGTAGATACGCAGTATTTT. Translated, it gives CASSLGLAGVDTQYF.

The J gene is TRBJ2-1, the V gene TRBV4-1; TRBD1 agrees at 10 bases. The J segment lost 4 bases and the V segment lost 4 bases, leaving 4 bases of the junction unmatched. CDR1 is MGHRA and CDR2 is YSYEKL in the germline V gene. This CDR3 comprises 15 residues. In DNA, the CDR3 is TGCGCCAGCAGCCTCGTGGACAGGGGGTACAATGAGCAGTTCTTC. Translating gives CASSLVDRGYNEQFF.